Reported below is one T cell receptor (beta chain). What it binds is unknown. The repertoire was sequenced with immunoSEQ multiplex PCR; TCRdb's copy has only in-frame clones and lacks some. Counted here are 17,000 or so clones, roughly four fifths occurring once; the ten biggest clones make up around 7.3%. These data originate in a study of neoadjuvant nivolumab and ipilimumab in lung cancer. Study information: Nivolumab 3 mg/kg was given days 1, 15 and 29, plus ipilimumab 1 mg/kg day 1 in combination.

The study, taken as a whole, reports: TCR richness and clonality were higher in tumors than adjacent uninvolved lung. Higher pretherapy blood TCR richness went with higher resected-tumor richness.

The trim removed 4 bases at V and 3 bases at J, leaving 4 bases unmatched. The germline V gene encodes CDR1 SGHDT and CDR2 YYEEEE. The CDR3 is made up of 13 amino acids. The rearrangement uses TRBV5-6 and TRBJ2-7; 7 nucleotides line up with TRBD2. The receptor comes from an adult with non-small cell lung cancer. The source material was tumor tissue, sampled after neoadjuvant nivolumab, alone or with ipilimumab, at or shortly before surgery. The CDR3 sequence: CASSRGEGYEQYF. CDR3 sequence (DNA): TGTGCCAGCAGCCGGGGGGAGGGCTACGAGCAGTACTTC.